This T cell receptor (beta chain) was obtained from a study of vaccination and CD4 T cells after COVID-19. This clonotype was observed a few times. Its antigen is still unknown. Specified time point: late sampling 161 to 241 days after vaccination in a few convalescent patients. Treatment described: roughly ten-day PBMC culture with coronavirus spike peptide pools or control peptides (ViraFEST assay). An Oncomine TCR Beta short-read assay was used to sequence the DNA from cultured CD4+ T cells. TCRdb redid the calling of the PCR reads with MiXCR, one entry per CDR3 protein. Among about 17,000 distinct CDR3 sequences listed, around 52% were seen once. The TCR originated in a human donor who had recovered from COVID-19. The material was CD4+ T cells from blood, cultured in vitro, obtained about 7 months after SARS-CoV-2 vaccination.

The CDR3 DNA sequence: TGTGCCACCTCCGACAGTGTCTGGGCCAACGTCCTGACTTTC. Its translation: CATSDSVWANVLTF. The genes are TRBV15 and TRBJ2-6; maybe TRBD1 (5 bases). CDR1 and CDR2 (germline): LNHNV, YYDKDF (reference sequence). There are 14 residues in the CDR3. The V gene lost 8 bases and the J gene lost 5 bases, with 13 bases spanning the gap.